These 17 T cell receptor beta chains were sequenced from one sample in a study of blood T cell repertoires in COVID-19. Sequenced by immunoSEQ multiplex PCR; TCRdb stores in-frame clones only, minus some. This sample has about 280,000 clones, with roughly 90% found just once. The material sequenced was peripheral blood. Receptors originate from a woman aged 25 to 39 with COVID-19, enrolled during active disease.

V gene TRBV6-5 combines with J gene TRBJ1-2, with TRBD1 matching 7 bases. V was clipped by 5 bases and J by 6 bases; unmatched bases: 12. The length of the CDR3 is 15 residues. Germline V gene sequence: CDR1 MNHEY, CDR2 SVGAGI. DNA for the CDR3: TGTGCCAGCAGTAAGAGCCGTAGGACAGGAGATGGCTACACCTTC. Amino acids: CASSKSRRTGDGYTF.

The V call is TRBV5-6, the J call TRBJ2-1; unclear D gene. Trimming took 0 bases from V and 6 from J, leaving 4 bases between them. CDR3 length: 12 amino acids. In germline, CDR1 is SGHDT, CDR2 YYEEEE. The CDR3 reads CASSLARNEQFF. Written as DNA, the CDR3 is TGTGCCAGCAGCTTGGCCCGCAATGAGCAGTTCTTC.

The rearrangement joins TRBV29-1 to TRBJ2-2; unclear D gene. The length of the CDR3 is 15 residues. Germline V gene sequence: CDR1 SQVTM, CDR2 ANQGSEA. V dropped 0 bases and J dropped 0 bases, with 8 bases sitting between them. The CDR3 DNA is TGCAGCGTTGAAGATCGACACTCGAACACCGGGGAGCTGTTTTTT. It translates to CSVEDRHSNTGELFF.

The CDR3 is CASRLAGANYNEQFF. The CDR3, as DNA: TGTGCCAGCAGGCTAGCGGGGGCCAACTACAATGAGCAGTTCTTC. The chain combines TRBV2 with TRBJ2-1; 10 bases are shared with TRBD2. Unmatched junction bases numbered 5, after V lost 6 bases and J lost 3 bases. CDR1 SNHLY and CDR2 FYNNEI come from the germline V gene. The CDR3 runs to 15 residues.

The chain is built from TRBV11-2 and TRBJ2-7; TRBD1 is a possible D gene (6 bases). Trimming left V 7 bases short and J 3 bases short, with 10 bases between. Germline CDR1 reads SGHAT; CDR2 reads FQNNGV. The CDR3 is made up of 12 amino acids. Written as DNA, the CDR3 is TGTGCCAGCACCCCGGACAGCTACGAGCAGTACTTC. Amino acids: CASTPDSYEQYF.

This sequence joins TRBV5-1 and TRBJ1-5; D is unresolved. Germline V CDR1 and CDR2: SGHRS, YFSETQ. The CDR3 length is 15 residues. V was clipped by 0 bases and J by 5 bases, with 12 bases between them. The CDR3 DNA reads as TGCGCCAGCAGCTTGGTACCGGGGAGGGATCAGCCCCAGCATTTT. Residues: CASSLVPGRDQPQHF.

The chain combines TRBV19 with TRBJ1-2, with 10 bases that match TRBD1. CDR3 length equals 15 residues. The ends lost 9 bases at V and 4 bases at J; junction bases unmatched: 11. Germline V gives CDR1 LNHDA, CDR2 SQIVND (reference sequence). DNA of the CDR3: TGTGCCAGCCAGGACAGGGGGTCGCCCGGCTATGGCTACACCTTC. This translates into CASQDRGSPGYGYTF.

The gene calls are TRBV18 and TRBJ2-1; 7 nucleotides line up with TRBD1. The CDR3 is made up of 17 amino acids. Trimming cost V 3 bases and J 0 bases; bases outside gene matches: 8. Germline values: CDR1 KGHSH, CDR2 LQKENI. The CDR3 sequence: CASSPGTASFSYNEQFF. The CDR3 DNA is TGTGCCAGCTCACCTGGGACAGCTTCCTTCTCCTACAATGAGCAGTTCTTC.

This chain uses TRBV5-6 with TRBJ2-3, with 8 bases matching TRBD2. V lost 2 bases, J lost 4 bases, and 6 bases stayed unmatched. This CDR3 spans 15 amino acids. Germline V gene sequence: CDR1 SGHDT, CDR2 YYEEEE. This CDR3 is CASSFSGGPADTQYF. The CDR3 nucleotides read TGTGCCAGCAGCTTCAGCGGGGGACCGGCAGATACGCAGTATTTT.

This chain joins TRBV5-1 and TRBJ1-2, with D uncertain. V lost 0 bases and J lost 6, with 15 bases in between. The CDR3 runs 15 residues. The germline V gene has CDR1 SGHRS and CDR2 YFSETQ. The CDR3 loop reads CASSLGLGSKNGYTF. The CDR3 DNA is TGCGCCAGCAGCTTGGGCCTCGGGTCGAAAAATGGCTACACCTTC.

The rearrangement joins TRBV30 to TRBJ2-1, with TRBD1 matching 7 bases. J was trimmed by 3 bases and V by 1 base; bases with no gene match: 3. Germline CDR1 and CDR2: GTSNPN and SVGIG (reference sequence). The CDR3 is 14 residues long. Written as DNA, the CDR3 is TGTGCCTGGAGTGATAGGGGGCTCTACAATGAGCAGTTCTTC. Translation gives CAWSDRGLYNEQFF. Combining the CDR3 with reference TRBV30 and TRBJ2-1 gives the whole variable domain SQTIHQWPATLVQPVGSPLSLECTVEGTSNPNLYWYRQAAGRGLQLLFYSVGIGQISSEVPQNLSASRPQDRQFILSSKKLLLSDSGFYLCAWSDRGLYNEQFFGPGTRLTVL.

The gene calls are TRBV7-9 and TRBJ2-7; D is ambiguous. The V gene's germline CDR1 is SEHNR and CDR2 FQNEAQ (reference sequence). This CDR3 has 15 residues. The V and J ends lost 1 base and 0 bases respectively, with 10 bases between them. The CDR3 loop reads CASSLVQRSSYEQYF. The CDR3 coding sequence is TGTGCCAGCAGCTTAGTCCAGAGGAGCTCCTACGAGCAGTACTTC.

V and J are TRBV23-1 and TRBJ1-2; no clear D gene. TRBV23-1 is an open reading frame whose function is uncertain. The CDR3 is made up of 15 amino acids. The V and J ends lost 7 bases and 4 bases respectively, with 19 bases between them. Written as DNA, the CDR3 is TGCGCCAGCATTCCGGGTCGGACTGAGCTCTATGGCTACACCTTC. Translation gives CASIPGRTELYGYTF.

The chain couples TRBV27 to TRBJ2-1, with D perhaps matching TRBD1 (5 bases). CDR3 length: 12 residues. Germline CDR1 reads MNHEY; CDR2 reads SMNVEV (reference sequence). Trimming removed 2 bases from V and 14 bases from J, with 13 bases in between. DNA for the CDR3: TGTGCCAGCAGTTTACCTTCCAGGGTTAAGTTCTTC. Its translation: CASSLPSRVKFF.

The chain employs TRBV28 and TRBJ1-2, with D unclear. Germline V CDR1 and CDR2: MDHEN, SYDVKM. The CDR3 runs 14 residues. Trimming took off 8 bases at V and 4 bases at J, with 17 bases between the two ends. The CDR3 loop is CASLGGVTFYGYTF. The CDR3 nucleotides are TGTGCCAGCCTCGGAGGCGTAACTTTCTATGGCTACACCTTC.

CDR3 DNA: TGTGCCTCCCGGGCTAGCGGGTTCTACGAGCAGTACTTC. Translating gives CASRASGFYEQYF. This chain joins TRBV30 and TRBJ2-7; 8 bases line up with TRBD2. CDR1 and CDR2 from the germline V gene are GTSNPN and SVGIG (reference sequence). CDR3 size: 13 residues. V trimming: 7 bases; J trimming: 3 bases; junction bases outside the gene matches: 8.

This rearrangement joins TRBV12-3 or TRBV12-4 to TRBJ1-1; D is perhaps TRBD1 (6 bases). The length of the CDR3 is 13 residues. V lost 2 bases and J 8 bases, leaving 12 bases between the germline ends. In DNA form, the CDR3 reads TGTGCCAGCAGTTTATGGGACACGCAAGAAGCTTTCTTT. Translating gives CASSLWDTQEAFF.